Sequencing of this T cell receptor beta chain was carried out in a study of T-cell memory formation after mild COVID-19. Study-wide results and caveats: CD4/CD8 balance characterized clones contracting day 15 to 85, and CD4+ skew characterized later expanders.

CDR1 and CDR2 from the germline V gene are SQVTM and ANQGSEA. This CDR3 is built from 17 residues. Losses at the gene ends were 6 bases for V and 1 base for J; bases not matched to a gene: 6. TCRdb itself ran the 5' RACE reads through MiXCR, one entry per CDR3 protein. This table holds about 340,000 distinct CDR3 sequences, roughly 15% found once. About this clonotype: Its antigen remains unknown.

This chain links TRBV29-1 with TRBJ2-1, with TRBD2 matching 16 bases. Sequenced sample: PBMCs or a T cell subset sorted from them (not recorded which). This clonotype was sampled from a man aged 18 to 35 who had mild COVID-19 (a few samples of this study predate the infection). Cell type and time point are not known. The CDR3 region has the DNA TGCAGCGTGGCCGGGACTAGCGGGGGGGCGTCCTACAATGAGCAGTTCTTC. Protein product: CSVAGTSGGASYNEQFF.